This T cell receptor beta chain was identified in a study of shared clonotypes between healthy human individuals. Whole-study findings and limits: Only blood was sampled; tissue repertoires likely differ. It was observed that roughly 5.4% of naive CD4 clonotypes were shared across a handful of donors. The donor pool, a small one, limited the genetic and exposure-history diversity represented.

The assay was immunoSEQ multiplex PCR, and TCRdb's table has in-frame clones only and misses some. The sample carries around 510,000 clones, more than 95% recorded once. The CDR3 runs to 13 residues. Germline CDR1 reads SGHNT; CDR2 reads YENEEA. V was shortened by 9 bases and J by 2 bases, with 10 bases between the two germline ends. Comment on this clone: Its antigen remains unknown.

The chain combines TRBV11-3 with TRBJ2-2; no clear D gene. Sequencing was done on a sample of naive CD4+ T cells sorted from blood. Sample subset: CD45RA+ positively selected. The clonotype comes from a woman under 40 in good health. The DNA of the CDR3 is TGTGCCAGTAGCCATAGTAACACCGGGGAGCTGTTTTTT. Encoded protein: CASSHSNTGELFF.